This TCR beta chain was profiled in a study of blood T cell repertoires in COVID-19. Background on the study: PBMCs, B-cell-depleted T cells, or T cells were the source of the cDNA or gDNA that made up the material.

The V end was cut by 3 bases, the J end by 0 bases, with 14 bases between. The CDR3 is 16 residues long. Per germline, CDR1 MNHEY and CDR2 SMNVEV (reference sequence). Profiled with immunoSEQ multiplex PCR; TCRdb holds only in-frame clones, not every one. The table shows approximately 250,000 clones, with approximately 86% occurring only once. Seattle-derived patients entered the study during active infection and were followed longitudinally. The source of this sequence is a woman between 65 and 79 years old with COVID-19, enrolled during active disease. The J gene is TRBJ1-1, the V gene TRBV27; D might be TRBD1 (5 bases). Sequencing was carried out using peripheral blood. DNA of the CDR3: TGTGCCAGCAGTTTTCGAAACACAGGTATGAACACTGAAGCTTTCTTT. This encodes CASSFRNTGMNTEAFF.